This T cell receptor (beta chain) was retrieved from a study of blood T cell repertoires in COVID-19. Data came from immunoSEQ multiplex PCR; TCRdb stores just in-frame clones and leaves some out. Counted here are over 150,000 clones, 84% occurring once; the ten biggest clones make up roughly 14%. V lost 0 bases and J lost 1; bases outside the gene matches: 3. The CDR3 spans 16 residues. Germline CDR1 and CDR2: MNHEY and SVGEGT. The chain uses TRBV6-2 or TRBV6-3 and TRBJ1-1, with TRBD1 matching 9 bases. This clonotype was sampled from a young man with active or convalescent COVID-19. Source material: peripheral blood. The CDR3 loop is CASSYSPGQGNTEAFF. For the CDR3, the DNA is TGTGCCAGCAGTTACTCGCCGGGACAGGGGAACACTGAAGCTTTCTTT.